The 21 T cell receptor beta chains given below trace back to one sample, sequenced in a study of T cell repertoires in cytomegalovirus infection (dated by TCRdb to the late 2010s). The treatment or condition label here, explained by the study, means: in vitro stimulation with specific CMV peptide epitopes to enrich CMV-specific T cells. For these TCRs, the target antigens are not known. The sample was run on an Illumina HiSeq 1500. TCRdb reworked the public reads: Q25 trimming with fastp, MiXCR clone assembly, productive beta chains retained. Entries that share a CDR3 protein sequence are merged under the most common genes and DNA. The table for this sample lists 700,000 to 850,000 distinct CDR3 sequences; 30% to 35% of them were counted only once. The ten largest clonotypes hold over 10% of the sample. The specimen comprised cultured CD8+ T cells from PBMCs, sampled from culture after CMV antigen stimulation. These receptors were taken from a human donor in good health (CMV status not recorded). Some clones in this sample may be carry-over from other donors' samples.

For the CDR3, the DNA is TGTGCCAGTAGACCCCGTATGAACACTGAAGCTTTCTTT. It yields the protein CASRPRMNTEAFF. The rearrangement links TRBV19 to TRBJ1-1; D gene unclear. Germline CDR1 reads LNHDA; CDR2 reads SQIVND (reference sequence). CDR3 length: 13 residues. Between the trimmed V and J ends, which lost 6 bases and 0 bases, there was a span of 8 bases.

This clonotype showed up just a few times. The V and J genes are TRBV6-2 or TRBV6-3 and TRBJ2-7; D might be TRBD2 (6 bases). V lost 10 bases to trimming and J lost 3 bases, with 25 bases between them. CDR1 and CDR2 from the germline V gene are MNHEY and SVGEGT. The CDR3 is 16 residues long. The CDR3 DNA sequence: TGTGCCACCAAACCTGGCCCGCTCCGGGGGTTCTACGAGCAGTACGTC. It translates to CATKPGPLRGFYEQYV.

This chain connects TRBV24-1 to TRBJ2-3; no firm D call. V lost 1 base and J 6 bases, leaving 16 bases between the germline ends. CDR3 length equals 16 residues. Germline values: CDR1 KGHDR, CDR2 SFDVKD. CDR3 amino acids: CATSDFPGLSRDTQYF. CDR3 nucleotide sequence: TGTGCCACCAGTGATTTCCCCGGGCTTAGCAGGGATACGCAGTATTTT.

The V call is TRBV6-5, the J call TRBJ1-5; 10 nucleotides align to TRBD1. From germline, CDR1 is MNHEY and CDR2 SVGAGI. CDR3 length: 19 amino acids. V lost 5 bases, J lost 2 bases, and 15 bases stayed unmatched. Here the CDR3 DNA reads TGTGCCAGCAGTAACCAGACAGGGGGCGAGAATATTGGCAATCAGCCCCAGCATTTT. Amino acids: CASSNQTGGENIGNQPQHF.

This chain uses TRBV7-3 with TRBJ2-1; the D is unclear. This CDR3 is built from 14 residues. CDR1 and CDR2 (germline): SGHTA, FQGTGA. V was trimmed by 1 base and J by 5 bases, leaving 9 bases between them. CDR3 nucleotides: TGTGCCAGCAGCTTAAGAGCGTTTGACAATGAGCAGTTCTTC. This translates into CASSLRAFDNEQFF.

This clonotype was observed a handful of times. The chain employs TRBV29-1 and TRBJ2-1, with 7 bases that match TRBD1. V dropped 1 base and J dropped 7; count of bases not matched to a gene: 4. CDR1 is SQVTM and CDR2 is ANQGSEA in the germline V gene. The CDR3 spans 13 residues. This CDR3 is CSVEGDSQNEQFF. In nucleotides, the CDR3 is TGCAGCGTTGAAGGGGACAGCCAAAATGAGCAGTTCTTC.

In its sample, this clonotype was seen a few times. The chain is built from TRBV2 and TRBJ2-1; no firm D call. Trimming removed 7 bases from V and 4 bases from J, with 11 bases in between. The germline V gene has CDR1 SNHLY and CDR2 FYNNEI. The CDR3 is made up of 13 amino acids. The CDR3 spells CASNRRAYNEQFF. In nucleotides, the CDR3 is TGTGCCAGCAATAGGAGAGCATACAATGAGCAGTTCTTC.

This rearrangement joins TRBV12-3 or TRBV12-4 to TRBJ2-1; no definite D call. The CDR3 consists of 13 residues. The germline V and J ends were trimmed by 4 bases and 9 bases, with 13 bases remaining between them. DNA for the CDR3: TGTGCCAGCAGTTCAGGACCTAATCTTGAGCAGTTCTTC. As protein: CASSSGPNLEQFF.

The chain carries TRBV9 and TRBJ2-3; tentative D call: TRBD1 (5 bases). The CDR3 spans 14 residues. With 6 bases removed from V and 1 base from J, the gap between germline ends came to 12 bases. Germline loops: CDR1 SGDLS, CDR2 YYNGEE. CDR3 nucleotide sequence: TGTGCCAGCAAAGGGGAATCCCGCACAGATACGCAGTATTTT. Translating it yields CASKGESRTDTQYF.

This clonotype was counted a few times. The chain combines TRBV7-6 with TRBJ2-3; possible D gene TRBD1, 5 bases. V was shortened by 0 bases and J by 1 base, with 11 bases between the two germline ends. Germline assignment: CDR1 SGHVS and CDR2 FNYEAQ. The CDR3 runs to 16 residues. Written as DNA, the CDR3 is TGTGCCAGCAGCTTAGCAATAGGGGCCCGCACAGATACGCAGTATTTT. Translating gives CASSLAIGARTDTQYF.

This sequence joins TRBV5-6 and TRBJ2-5; 7 bases line up with TRBD1. The CDR3 consists of 18 residues. The trim removed 2 bases at V and 0 bases at J, leaving 13 bases unmatched. The V gene's germline CDR1 is SGHDT and CDR2 YYEEEE. The chain's CDR3 is CASSFGPGQSMYQETQYF. CDR3 bases: TGTGCCAGCAGCTTCGGTCCGGGACAGTCGATGTACCAAGAGACCCAGTACTTC.

This clonotype was seen only a few times. The J gene is TRBJ2-7, the V gene TRBV14; D might be TRBD2 (6 bases). Trimming cost V 0 bases and J 0 bases, with 12 bases left between them. Germline V gives CDR1 SGHDN, CDR2 FVKESK. The CDR3 sequence is 16 residues long. The CDR3 protein is CASSQDRDGSSYEQYV. The DNA for the CDR3 is TGTGCCAGCAGCCAAGATAGAGACGGGAGCTCCTACGAGCAGTACGTC.

V gene TRBV5-1 combines with J gene TRBJ2-7, with D perhaps matching TRBD2 (5 bases). Germline V CDR1 and CDR2: SGHRS, YFSETQ. CDR3 size: 14 residues. Trimming removed 5 bases from V and 3 bases from J, with 15 bases in between. CDR3 DNA sequence: TGCGCCAGCAGAGAGGCGGGCGAACTCTACGAGCAGTACTTC. This codes for CASREAGELYEQYF.

The V and J genes are TRBV12-5 and TRBJ2-5, with 9 bases that match TRBD2. The CDR3 extends over 15 amino acids. Unmatched junction bases numbered 5, after V lost 3 bases and J lost 3 bases. Per germline, CDR1 LGHNT and CDR2 FRNRAP. This CDR3 reads CASGFVSSGEETQYF. Here the CDR3 DNA reads TGTGCTAGTGGTTTCGTCTCTAGCGGGGAAGAGACCCAGTACTTC.

This chain connects TRBV7-9 to TRBJ2-3; D remains unclear. Trimming removed 5 bases from V and 2 bases from J, with 17 bases in between. The CDR3 extends over 16 amino acids. Per germline, CDR1 SEHNR and CDR2 FQNEAQ (reference sequence). CDR3 bases: TGTGCCAGCAGCCCGACTTGGGCAGAGGACACAGATACGCAGTATTTT. Residues: CASSPTWAEDTDTQYF.

The chain carries TRBV7-9 and TRBJ1-5; 7 bases are a match to TRBD1. Germline CDR1 SEHNR, CDR2 FQNEAQ (reference sequence). After removal of 0 bases from V and 1 base from J, the junction contained 6 bases not matched to a gene. The CDR3 is 17 residues long. Here the CDR3 reads CASSLAWQGESNQPQHF. CDR3 DNA sequence: TGTGCCAGCAGCTTAGCGTGGCAGGGGGAAAGCAATCAGCCCCAGCATTTT.

This clonotype was seen a handful of times. The chain recombines TRBV24-1 with TRBJ2-1; D is possibly TRBD2 (6 bases). CDR3 length: 13 amino acids. Germline-derived CDR1 and CDR2 are KGHDR and SFDVKD. Trimming cost V 9 bases and J 8 bases, with 16 bases left between them. The CDR3 sequence is CATAGTLLDEQFF. The DNA of the CDR3 is TGTGCCACCGCCGGGACTCTGTTGGATGAGCAGTTCTTC.

DNA of the CDR3: TGTGCCATCAGTGAGTCCGTGAGCCGAACCACTGAAGCTTTCTTT. It encodes CAISESVSRTTEAFF. The rearrangement joins TRBV10-3 to TRBJ1-1; D ambiguous. Trimming pared 0 bases from V and 4 bases from J, leaving 12 bases between. The germline CDR1 and CDR2 sequences are ENHRY and SYGVKD. The CDR3 runs 15 residues.

This clonotype occurred many times. The CDR3 loop reads CAGGSGSTNEKLFF. The CDR3 DNA reads as TGTGCCGGGGGATCAGGATCAACTAATGAAAAACTGTTTTTT. This chain links TRBV19 with TRBJ1-4, with a tentative D call TRBD1 (5 bases). The V and J ends lost 11 bases and 0 bases respectively, with 13 bases between them. Germline CDR1 and CDR2: LNHDA and SQIVND (reference sequence). This CDR3 is 14 amino acids long. Looking up the rest from reference TRBV19 and TRBJ1-4 gives the full variable domain: DGGITQSPKYLFRKEGQNVTLSCEQNLNHDAMYWYRQDPGQGLRLIYYSQIVNDFQKGDIAEGYSVSREKKESFPLTVTSAQKNPTAFYLCAGGSGSTNEKLFFGSGTQLSVL.

This clonotype was observed a handful of times. J is TRBJ2-7 and V is TRBV28; perhaps D is TRBD1 or TRBD2 (5 bases each). CDR1 MDHEN and CDR2 SYDVKM come from the germline V gene. The CDR3 is made up of 14 amino acids. V lost 4 bases to trimming and J lost 3 bases, with 13 bases between them. In DNA, the CDR3 is TGTGCCAGCAGTTCGGGGCGACGAAGCTACGAGCAGTACGTC. This gives the protein CASSSGRRSYEQYV.

The CDR3 coding sequence is TGTGCCAGCGCCGGCCCGAACACTGAAGCTTTCTTT. Amino acids: CASAGPNTEAFF. The chain carries TRBV19 and TRBJ1-1; D not certain. The V end lost 9 bases, the J end lost 1 base, and 9 bases lay between the germline ends. The CDR3 is made up of 12 amino acids. CDR1 is LNHDA and CDR2 is SQIVND in the germline V gene (reference sequence).